The 31 T cell receptor beta chains listed next were all sequenced from one sample in a study of T cells in Graves' hyperthyroidism and ophthalmopathy. RNA transcripts yielded amplified TCR beta CDR3 regions. First-round RT-PCR targeting the TCR CDR3 was performed with the HTBI primer set. TCRdb reprocessed the multiplex PCR reads with MiXCR, giving one entry per CDR3 protein. The data show 500,000 to 750,000 distinct CDR3 sequences, approximately 15% seen once. Sequencing input: blood. The receptor source for this set is a woman between 18 and 30 years old with Graves' ophthalmopathy.

Turning to this clonotype: This could be a read error, since a much larger clone is one nucleotide away. The chain links TRBV28 to TRBJ1-2; possible D gene TRBD1, 5 bases. CDR3 length: 18 residues. CDR1 and CDR2 from the germline V gene are MDHEN and SYDVKM. CDR3 sequence: CASSFQTADWDYNCGYTF. As DNA, the CDR3 is TGTGCCAGCAGTTTCCAGACAGCCGATTGGGATTATAACTGTGGCTACACCTTC.

This clonotype appeared many times. The chain employs TRBV5-1 and TRBJ2-1, with 8 bases lining up with TRBD2. Unmatched junction bases numbered 5, after V lost 0 bases and J lost 0 bases. Germline values: CDR1 SGHRS, CDR2 YFSETQ. The CDR3 length is 17 residues. CDR3 nucleotide sequence: TGCGCCAGCAGCTTGGAAACTAGCGGCAGCTCCTACAATGAGCAGTTCTTC. It translates to CASSLETSGSSYNEQFF.

In this sample, this clonotype turned up many times. The chain couples TRBV3-1 to TRBJ2-5; 8 nucleotides line up with TRBD2. CDR1 and CDR2 from the germline V gene are LGHDT and YNNKEL (reference sequence). This CDR3 contains 14 residues. The trim removed 0 bases at V and 4 bases at J, leaving 1 base unmatched. This CDR3 is CASSQDTSGETQYF. The CDR3 nucleotides read TGTGCCAGCAGCCAAGATACTAGCGGAGAGACCCAGTACTTC.

This clonotype was seen repeatedly, ten times or more. V and J are TRBV7-2 and TRBJ2-5; 13 bases agree with TRBD2. The V gene end was trimmed by 4 bases and the J gene end by 2 bases; junction bases not matched to a gene: 7. This CDR3 has 17 residues. Looked up from germline, CDR1 is SGHTA and CDR2 is FQGNSA. CDR3 residues: CASSSGLAGVGQETQYF. The CDR3 DNA is TGTGCCAGCAGCTCCGGACTAGCGGGAGTGGGGCAAGAGACCCAGTACTTC.

This clonotype was counted ten times or more. The chain carries TRBV30 and TRBJ2-3; D gene unclear. CDR3 length: 13 amino acids. Deletions cut 5 bases from V and 1 base from J, with 10 bases between. Germline-derived CDR1 and CDR2 are GTSNPN and SVGIG (reference sequence). CDR3 DNA sequence: TGTGCCTGGGCCTCTAGTGGCACAGATACGCAGTATTTT. Protein: CAWASSGTDTQYF. Drawing the rest from reference TRBV30 and TRBJ2-3, the complete variable domain is SQTIHQWPATLVQPVGSPLSLECTVEGTSNPNLYWYRQAAGRGLQLLFYSVGIGQISSEVPQNLSASRPQDRQFILSSKKLLLSDSGFYLCAWASSGTDTQYFGPGTRLTVL.

This chain connects TRBV7-9 to TRBJ2-3; 9 bases agree with TRBD2. Germline trimming cut 5 bases from V and 1 base from J; bases unmatched to any gene: 4. The germline V gene encodes CDR1 SEHNR and CDR2 FQNEAQ (reference sequence). The CDR3 loop spans 15 amino acids. The CDR3 region is CASSPAGGGTDTQYF. The DNA for the CDR3 is TGTGCCAGCAGCCCCGCGGGGGGGGGCACAGATACGCAGTATTTT.

The sample holds many counts of this clonotype. V gene TRBV9 combines with J gene TRBJ2-5; no reliable D call. This CDR3 comprises 14 residues. Germline CDR1 and CDR2: SGDLS and YYNGEE. V was trimmed by 0 bases and J by 2 bases, leaving 8 bases between them. The CDR3 loop reads CASSVENLQETQYF. The CDR3, as DNA: TGTGCCAGCAGCGTAGAGAACTTGCAAGAGACCCAGTACTTC.

This clonotype was found many times. This chain uses TRBV7-9 with TRBJ2-3, with 11 nucleotides matching TRBD2. V dropped 6 bases and J dropped 1; count of bases not matched to a gene: 6. The CDR3 has 16 amino acids. Germline-derived CDR1 and CDR2 are SEHNR and FQNEAQ (reference sequence). As DNA, the CDR3 is TGTGCCAGCAGTTCTATAGCGGGAGGGGGCACAGATACGCAGTATTTT. As protein: CASSSIAGGGTDTQYF. The entire variable domain, with the rest obtained from reference TRBV7-9 and TRBJ2-3, is as follows: DTGVSQNPRHKITKRGQNVTFRCDPISEHNRLYWYRQTLGQGPEFLTYFQNEAQLEKSRLLSDRFSAERPKGSFSTLEIQRTEQGDSAMYLCASSSIAGGGTDTQYFGPGTRLTVL.

This sequence joins TRBV7-2 and TRBJ2-7; 12 bases agree with TRBD1. The CDR3 spans 15 residues. Unmatched junction bases numbered 10, after V lost 9 bases and J lost 4 bases. From germline, CDR1 is SGHTA and CDR2 FQGNSA. CDR3 DNA: TGTGCCAGTATCCGGGACAGGGGGCAGACGTACGAGCAGTACTTC. Translated: CASIRDRGQTYEQYF.

The rearrangement uses TRBV2 and TRBJ2-7; D unclear. Germline V gene data show CDR1 as SNHLY and CDR2 as FYNNEI. The CDR3 totals 16 residues. Trimming shortened V by 2 bases and J by 2 bases, and 16 bases separated the two germline ends. The CDR3 nucleotides read TGTGCCAGCAGTGAACCCCCCGCGGCAGGACCCTACGAGCAGTACTTC. Its translation is CASSEPPAAGPYEQYF.

The sample holds a few counts of this clonotype. The chain is built from TRBV2 and TRBJ1-4; D might be TRBD1 (6 bases). V lost 2 bases, J lost 5 bases, and 12 bases lay in between. The CDR3 contains 15 residues. The germline CDR1 and CDR2 sequences are SNHLY and FYNNEI. The CDR3 DNA is TGTGCCAGCAGTGAAAATGGGGGCTCGAATGAAAAACTGTTTTTT. Translating it yields CASSENGGSNEKLFF. Variable domain in full (rest from reference TRBV2 and TRBJ1-4): EPEVTQTPSHQVTQMGQEVILRCVPISNHLYFYWYRQILGQKVEFLVSFYNNEISEKSEIFDDQFSVERPDGSNFTLKIRSTKLEDSAMYFCASSENGGSNEKLFFGSGTQLSVL.

This clonotype was counted many times. As DNA, the CDR3 is TGTGCCGTTGACAGGGGGCTGGACGAGCAGTACTTC. Its protein is CAVDRGLDEQYF. This sequence joins TRBV30 and TRBJ2-7; 10 positions match TRBD1. The CDR3 spans 12 residues. Germline lookup yields CDR1 GTSNPN and CDR2 SVGIG (reference sequence). V trimming: 8 bases; J trimming: 5 bases; junction bases outside the gene matches: 6.

This clonotype was counted ten times or more. The rearrangement uses TRBV6-1 and TRBJ2-5, with 10 bases matching TRBD1. This CDR3 is built from 17 residues. Unmatched junction bases numbered 6, after V lost 2 bases and J lost 0 bases. The germline V gene has CDR1 MNHNS and CDR2 SASEGT. The CDR3 DNA is TGTGCCAGCAGTGAAAGGAGGACAGGGGGATACCAAGAGACCCAGTACTTC. Translating gives CASSERRTGGYQETQYF.

The table lists this clonotype with a few counts. The chain is built from TRBV27 and TRBJ2-2, with 8 positions matching TRBD2. The CDR3 totals 15 residues. Germline V CDR1 and CDR2: MNHEY, SMNVEV (reference sequence). V trimming: 3 bases; J trimming: 5 bases; junction bases outside the gene matches: 5. In DNA form, the CDR3 reads TGTGCCAGCAGTTTCACGGGAGGGAATACCGGGGAGCTGTTTTTT. Encoded protein: CASSFTGGNTGELFF.

As regards this clonotype: Since no conserved phenylalanine or tryptophan closes the CDR3, a read error is the likely cause. The rearrangement uses TRBV11-2 and TRBJ1-1, with D uncertain. Germline CDR1 SGHAT, CDR2 FQNNGV. This CDR3 has 13 amino acids. The germline V and J ends were trimmed by 1 base and 1 base, with 4 bases remaining between them. CDR3 nucleotides: TGTGCCAGCAGCTTAGCGAGGAACACTGAAGCTTTCTCT. Encoded protein: CASSLARNTEAFS.

In its sample, this clonotype was seen a few times. Here the CDR3 reads CATTGTGRGEGYTF. The CDR3 DNA reads TGTGCCACCACCGGGACAGGGAGAGGGGAAGGCTACACCTTC. The V call is TRBV24-1, the J call TRBJ1-2; 9 bases agree with TRBD1. CDR3 length: 14 amino acids. Per the germline V gene, CDR1 is KGHDR and CDR2 is SFDVKD. Losses at the gene ends were 8 bases for V and 8 bases for J; bases not matched to a gene: 11.

Worth noting for this clonotype: At one boundary the junction diverges from the germline segment, which might be a read error. V and J are TRBV7-9 and TRBJ2-6, with D unclear. The CDR3 length is 17 residues. Germline V CDR1 and CDR2: SEHNR, FQNEAQ (reference sequence). CDR3 region: CASSQASGGSGANVLTF. CDR3 coding DNA: TGCGCCAGCAGCCAAGCGTCAGGTGGCTCTGGGGCCAACGTCCTGACTTTC.

This clonotype was observed at least ten times. The chain combines TRBV7-2 with TRBJ2-7; 10 bases agree with TRBD1. The CDR3 is 13 residues long. Germline loops: CDR1 SGHTA, CDR2 FQGNSA. Losses at the gene ends were 6 bases for V and 7 bases for J; bases not matched to a gene: 6. Here the CDR3 DNA reads TGTGCCAGCAGTAATGACAGGGGGCGTGAGCAGTACTTC. It is translated as CASSNDRGREQYF.

This clonotype was recorded at least ten times. The chain recombines TRBV6-1 with TRBJ1-5, with D maybe TRBD1 (5 bases). Trimming shortened V by 2 bases and J by 3 bases, and 14 bases separated the two germline ends. CDR1 is MNHNS, CDR2 SASEGT, per germline. The CDR3 has 16 residues. CDR3 coding DNA: TGTGCCAGCAGTGAAACCCTCCGACAGCTCAATCAGCCCCAGCATTTT. Translating gives CASSETLRQLNQPQHF.

The chain couples TRBV7-3 to TRBJ2-7; possible D gene TRBD1, 5 bases. This CDR3 comprises 13 residues. Germline CDR1 and CDR2: SGHTA and FQGTGA. The V end was cut by 6 bases, the J end by 3 bases, with 12 bases between. As DNA, the CDR3 is TGTGCCAGCAGGGGTCGGCAGGGCTACGAGCAGTACTTC. It translates to CASRGRQGYEQYF.

This clonotype has more than one count but fewer than ten. The chain carries TRBV7-9 and TRBJ1-2; D is undetermined. The CDR3 is made up of 13 amino acids. Germline V gene lookup returns CDR1 SEHNR and CDR2 FQNEAQ (reference sequence). Trimming left V 5 bases short and J 4 bases short, with 11 bases between. For the CDR3, the DNA is TGTGCCAGCAGCCCAACCGGATCCTATGGCTACACCTTC. Its translation is CASSPTGSYGYTF. The variable domain in full, with the rest retrieved from reference TRBV7-9 and TRBJ1-2, is DTGVSQNPRHKITKRGQNVTFRCDPISEHNRLYWYRQTLGQGPEFLTYFQNEAQLEKSRLLSDRFSAERPKGSFSTLEIQRTEQGDSAMYLCASSPTGSYGYTFGSGTRLTVV.

This clonotype was seen ten or more times. The rearrangement links TRBV24-1 to TRBJ2-1, with 7 bases fitting TRBD2. This CDR3 spans 16 amino acids. V shed 4 bases, J shed 2 bases, and the junction held 7 bases outside the gene matches. Germline V gives CDR1 KGHDR, CDR2 SFDVKD. The CDR3 nucleotides are TGTGCCACCAGTGACGGGGGGAGTCAGCCCTACAATGAGCAGTTCTTC. Translation: CATSDGGSQPYNEQFF.

In its sample, this clonotype was seen many times. The chain employs TRBV27 and TRBJ1-1; no clear D. CDR3 length: 14 residues. Germline CDR1 is MNHEY and CDR2 is SMNVEV (reference sequence). The V gene lost 2 bases and the J gene lost 1 base, with 8 bases spanning the gap. CDR3: CASSLQQRNTEAFF. The CDR3 DNA follows: TGTGCCAGCAGTTTACAACAGCGGAACACTGAAGCTTTCTTT.

Ten or more counts support this clonotype. V is TRBV6-5 and J is TRBJ2-3, with D tentatively TRBD1 or TRBD2 (6 bases each). Germline V lookup: CDR1 MNHEY, CDR2 SVGAGI. The CDR3 contains 15 residues. Trimming stripped 0 bases from V and 4 bases from J, with 11 bases between. The CDR3 nucleotides are TGTGCCAGCAGTTACTCGAAGGGGGGCGCAGATACGCAGTATTTT. It specifies CASSYSKGGADTQYF.

This clonotype was detected ten times or more. This sequence joins TRBV2 and TRBJ2-1; 9 nucleotides line up with TRBD2. The length of the CDR3 is 15 residues. V lost 5 bases and J lost 4; bases outside the gene matches: 6. From germline, CDR1 is SNHLY and CDR2 FYNNEI. The CDR3 here is CASSLSSGDYNEQFF. CDR3 bases: TGTGCCAGCAGTCTGTCTAGCGGGGATTACAATGAGCAGTTCTTC.

This clonotype was recorded many times. The V call is TRBV7-2, the J call TRBJ2-1, with 13 bases lining up with TRBD2. The CDR3 totals 18 residues. Losses at the gene ends were 5 bases for V and 3 bases for J; bases not matched to a gene: 10. The germline gives CDR1 SGHTA, CDR2 FQGNSA. In nucleotides, the CDR3 is TGTGCCAGCAGCCCTCTCCGGACTAGCGGGGGCGACTACAATGAGCAGTTCTTC. This translates into CASSPLRTSGGDYNEQFF.

This clonotype was recorded many times. The chain uses TRBV7-2 and TRBJ2-7; 8 bases align to TRBD1. This CDR3 is 14 amino acids long. Germline values: CDR1 SGHTA, CDR2 FQGNSA. V lost 6 bases, J lost 6 bases, and 10 bases stayed unmatched. The CDR3 here is CASSRSPTGGEQYF. The CDR3 region has the DNA TGTGCCAGCAGTCGTAGCCCCACAGGGGGCGAGCAGTACTTC.

The chain links TRBV9 to TRBJ2-2; no reliable D call. Germline V gene data show CDR1 as SGDLS and CDR2 as YYNGEE. V lost 0 bases and J lost 6, with 6 bases in between. The CDR3 contains 13 residues. The CDR3 spells CASSVGGSGELFF. CDR3 DNA: TGTGCCAGCAGCGTAGGAGGTTCCGGGGAGCTGTTTTTT.

The table lists this clonotype with many counts. The chain recombines TRBV30 with TRBJ2-5; perhaps TRBD1 as D (6 bases). Per the germline V gene, CDR1 is GTSNPN and CDR2 is SVGIG (reference sequence). The CDR3 runs 11 residues. Trimming cost V 0 bases and J 10 bases, with 9 bases left between them. CDR3 bases: TGTGCCTGGAGTGTGGGACAAGTCCAGTACTTC. It yields the protein CAWSVGQVQYF.

This clonotype was seen more than once but under ten times. The chain has TRBV7-9 and TRBJ2-2, with D perhaps matching TRBD2 (5 bases). Germline loops: CDR1 SEHNR, CDR2 FQNEAQ (reference sequence). V was trimmed by 5 bases and J by 4 bases, leaving 17 bases between them. This CDR3 is 16 amino acids long. This CDR3 is CASSTSTRPTTGELFF. The CDR3 DNA reads TGTGCCAGCAGCACCAGCACTAGGCCTACCACCGGGGAGCTGTTTTTT.

The chain recombines TRBV4-1 with TRBJ1-5, with 10 bases that match TRBD1. Losses at the gene ends were 0 bases for V and 0 bases for J; bases not matched to a gene: 8. Germline V gene data show CDR1 as MGHRA and CDR2 as YSYEKL. This CDR3 has 19 amino acids. The DNA for the CDR3 is TGCGCCAGCAGCCAAGATGGGACAGGGGACCTCGATAGCAATCAGCCCCAGCATTTT. This codes for CASSQDGTGDLDSNQPQHF.